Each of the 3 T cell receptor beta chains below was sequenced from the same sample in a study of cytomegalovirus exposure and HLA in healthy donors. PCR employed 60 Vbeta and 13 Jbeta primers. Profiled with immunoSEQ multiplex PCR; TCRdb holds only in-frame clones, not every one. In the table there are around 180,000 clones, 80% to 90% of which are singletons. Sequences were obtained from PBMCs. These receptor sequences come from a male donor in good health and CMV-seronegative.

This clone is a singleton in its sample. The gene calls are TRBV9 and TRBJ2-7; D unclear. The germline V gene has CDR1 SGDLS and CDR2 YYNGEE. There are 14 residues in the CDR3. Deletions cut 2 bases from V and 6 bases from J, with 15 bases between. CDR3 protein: CASSVSTMRFEQYF. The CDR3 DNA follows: TGTGCCAGCAGCGTGTCAACGATGAGGTTCGAGCAGTACTTC.

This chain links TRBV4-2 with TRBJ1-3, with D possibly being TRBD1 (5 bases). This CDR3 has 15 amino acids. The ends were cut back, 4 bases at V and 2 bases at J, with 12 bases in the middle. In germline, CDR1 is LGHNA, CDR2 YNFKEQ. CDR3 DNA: TGTGCCAGCAGCCTGGAAGGGGCTACTGGAAACACCATATATTTT. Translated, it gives CASSLEGATGNTIYF.

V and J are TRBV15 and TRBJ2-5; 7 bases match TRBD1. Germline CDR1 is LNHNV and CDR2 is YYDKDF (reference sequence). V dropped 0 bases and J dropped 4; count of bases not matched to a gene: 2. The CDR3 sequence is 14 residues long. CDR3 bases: TGTGCCACCAGCAGAGAAGGGGGCGGAGAGACCCAGTACTTC. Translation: CATSREGGGETQYF.